This T cell receptor (beta chain) was profiled in a study of cytomegalovirus exposure and HLA in healthy donors. Overall study context: From donors who were HLA-typed, an early data release held 65 million to 85 million unique TCRs.

Study-wide results and caveats: In a later analysis, HLA-associated TCR beta chains were more clonally expanded than equally common others. Investigators reported approximately 170 TCR beta chains as tied to cytomegalovirus. The authors confirmed in vitro that three CMV-associated chains were specific for CMV antigens.

Of note for this clone: Its antigen is as yet unknown.

Per germline, CDR1 MDHEN and CDR2 SYDVKM. The CDR3 is 14 amino acids. V was shortened by 7 bases and J by 3 bases, with 13 bases between the two germline ends. With 60 Vbeta and 13 Jbeta primers, the PCR was carried out. The data were produced by immunoSEQ multiplex PCR, yet TCRdb's version contains in-frame clones alone and is incomplete. The sample carries roughly 120,000 clones, about 70% recorded once. What was sequenced was PBMCs. The chain couples TRBV28 to TRBJ1-5; the D gene is possibly TRBD1 (6 bases). The origin of this receptor is a woman aged 35 to 49 in good health and CMV-seronegative. CDR3 DNA: TGTGCCAGCACCGGACAGCTTACCAATCAGCCCCAGCATTTT. Its translation: CASTGQLTNQPQHF.